Sequencing of this TCR beta chain was carried out in a study of blood T cell repertoires in COVID-19. V was pared by 0 bases and J by 4 bases, with 7 bases of the junction left unmatched. This CDR3 has 16 residues. Germline V gene data show CDR1 as LGHNA and CDR2 as YNFKEQ. Produced via immunoSEQ multiplex PCR; TCRdb's table is partial and in-frame only. The sample holds 200,000 or so clones; nearly 90% are singletons and the top ten take 9.5% to 14%. For recovered donors of Cohort 3, there were two negative PCRs, clearance, or symptom resolution. The TCR comes from a man younger than 40 who had recovered from COVID-19. The sample was PBMCs or T cells enriched from blood (not recorded which). The gene calls are TRBV4-2 and TRBJ2-7, with 9 bases fitting TRBD2. The CDR3 DNA sequence: TGTGCCAGCAGCCAAGAGCTGGCGGGGGGGCAGTACGAGCAGTACTTC. It encodes CASSQELAGGQYEQYF.